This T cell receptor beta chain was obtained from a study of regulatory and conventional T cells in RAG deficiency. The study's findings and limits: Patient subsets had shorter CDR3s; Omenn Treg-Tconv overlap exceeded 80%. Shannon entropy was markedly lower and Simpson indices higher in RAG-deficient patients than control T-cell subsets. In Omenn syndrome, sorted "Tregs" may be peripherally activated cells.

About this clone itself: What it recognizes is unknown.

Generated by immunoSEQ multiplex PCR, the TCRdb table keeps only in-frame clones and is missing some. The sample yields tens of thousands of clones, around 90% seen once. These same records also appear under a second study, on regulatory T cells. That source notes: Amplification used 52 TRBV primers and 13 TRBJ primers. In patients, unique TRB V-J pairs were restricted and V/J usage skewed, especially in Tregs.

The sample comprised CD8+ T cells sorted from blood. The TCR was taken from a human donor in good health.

The CDR3 loop is CASSQQGSTEAFF. Here the CDR3 DNA reads TGTGCCAGCAGCCAACAGGGAAGTACTGAAGCTTTCTTT. The rearrangement links TRBV28 to TRBJ1-1, with D tentatively TRBD1 (6 bases). CDR3 length: 13 amino acids. Germline assignment: CDR1 MDHEN and CDR2 SYDVKM. V gave up 6 bases and J gave up 5 bases, with 13 bases separating them. Full variable domain (remainder filled in from reference TRBV28 and TRBJ1-1): DVKVTQSSRYLVKRTGEKVFLECVQDMDHENMFWYRQDPGLGLRLIYFSYDVKMKEKGDIPEGYSVSREKKERFSLILESASTNQTSMYLCASSQQGSTEAFFGQGTRLTVV.